This T cell receptor beta chain came from a study of blood T cell repertoires in COVID-19. In the study overall: Sites across the United States, Italy and Spain contributed samples from acute and convalescent COVID-19.

As handled by the study authors: Reference gene primer amplification in the assay estimated nucleated cell counts. The table came from immunoSEQ multiplex PCR; TCRdb's copy has only in-frame clones and leaves some out. V and J calls plus clone size are reproduced from that table; the DNA served to infer D and trimming. The table has about 250,000 clones, approximately 89% seen once; the top ten hold around 1.5%. CDR1 is SQVTM and CDR2 is ANQGSEA in the germline V gene. CDR3 size: 13 residues. With V trimmed by 4 bases and J by 5 bases, 3 bases remained unmatched. The chain carries TRBV29-1 and TRBJ2-2; the match to TRBD2 covers 8 bases. This TCR was sampled from a woman in her fifties or sixties who had recovered from COVID-19. Sequencing used peripheral blood. The CDR3 coding sequence is TGCAGCGTTGGACGGGGGGGGACCGGGGAGCTGTTTTTT. Its protein is CSVGRGGTGELFF.